Below, 12 T cell receptor beta chains from the same sample are listed, as sequenced in a study of blood T cell repertoires in COVID-19. Measured with immunoSEQ multiplex PCR; TCRdb has only the in-frame clones, and not every one. The table lists 100,000 to 150,000 clones, about 86% of them singletons. The source material was peripheral blood. These receptors originate from a woman in her fifties or sixties with acute or convalescent COVID-19.

This chain connects TRBV2 to TRBJ1-4; 7 nucleotides line up with TRBD1. The length of the CDR3 is 16 residues. The V and J ends lost 3 bases and 8 bases, in that order; junction bases with no gene match: 12. CDR1 and CDR2 from the germline V gene are SNHLY and FYNNEI. The CDR3, as DNA: TGTGCCAGCAGTGACCGTGTACAGGGGAAAGGGGAAAAACTGTTTTTT. Encoded protein: CASSDRVQGKGEKLFF.

The chain is built from TRBV19 and TRBJ2-3, with 9 nucleotides matching TRBD1. Germline V gene lookup returns CDR1 LNHDA and CDR2 SQIVND (reference sequence). V lost 6 bases and J lost 5; bases outside the gene matches: 6. The CDR3 has 14 residues. CDR3 coding DNA: TGTGCCAGTAGCCAACAGGGGGCTAAAGATACGCAGTATTTT. Protein: CASSQQGAKDTQYF.

The J gene is TRBJ1-1, the V gene TRBV9; maybe TRBD1 (6 bases). The CDR3 length is 13 residues. V shed 7 bases and J shed 2 bases, with 12 bases lying between them. Germline lookup yields CDR1 SGDLS and CDR2 YYNGEE. In DNA form, the CDR3 reads TGTGCCAGCTCAAAGGGGGTTAACACTGAAGCTTTCTTT. Residues: CASSKGVNTEAFF.

There are a few counts of this clone. The chain employs TRBV19 and TRBJ2-1; D is perhaps TRBD1 (6 bases). V lost 3 bases to trimming and J lost 6 bases, with 12 bases between them. There are 14 residues in the CDR3. Germline V CDR1 and CDR2: LNHDA, SQIVND (reference sequence). CDR3 coding DNA: TGTGCCAGTAGTATTGAACAGGGTGGCAATGAGCAGTTCTTC. Its translation: CASSIEQGGNEQFF. The full variable domain, in which reference TRBV19 and TRBJ2-1 provide the parts outside the CDR3, is DGGITQSPKYLFRKEGQNVTLSCEQNLNHDAMYWYRQDPGQGLRLIYYSQIVNDFQKGDIAEGYSVSREKKESFPLTVTSAQKNPTAFYLCASSIEQGGNEQFFGPGTRLTVL.

The chain carries TRBV7-3 and TRBJ2-3, with TRBD2 matching over 10 bases. In germline, CDR1 is SGHTA, CDR2 FQGTGA. This CDR3 region has 15 residues. Germline trimming cut 5 bases from V and 3 bases from J; bases unmatched to any gene: 5. CDR3 in DNA: TGTGCCAGCAGCCGCTCTAGCGGGAGAACAGATACGCAGTATTTT. It yields the protein CASSRSSGRTDTQYF.

The chain carries TRBV5-1 and TRBJ2-1, with 11 bases aligning to TRBD2. CDR1 and CDR2 (germline): SGHRS, YFSETQ. The length of the CDR3 is 18 residues. The V segment lost 0 bases and the J segment 5 bases; nucleotides outside the gene matches: 10. Here the CDR3 DNA reads TGCGCCAGCAGCTTGGTCCCCTTAGCGGGAGGGCCTGACAATGAGCAGTTCTTC. Translation: CASSLVPLAGGPDNEQFF.

The gene calls are TRBV28 and TRBJ1-1, with D perhaps matching TRBD1 (5 bases). The CDR3 consists of 14 residues. Trimming took off 6 bases at V and 3 bases at J, with 14 bases between the two ends. Per germline, CDR1 MDHEN and CDR2 SYDVKM. The CDR3 protein is CASSPPPGYTEAFF. The CDR3 nucleotides read TGTGCCAGCAGCCCCCCCCCAGGGTACACTGAAGCTTTCTTT. The full variable domain, in which reference TRBV28 and TRBJ1-1 provide the parts outside the CDR3, is DVKVTQSSRYLVKRTGEKVFLECVQDMDHENMFWYRQDPGLGLRLIYFSYDVKMKEKGDIPEGYSVSREKKERFSLILESASTNQTSMYLCASSPPPGYTEAFFGQGTRLTVV.

This clone turned up a few times. This chain links TRBV2 with TRBJ1-5; no clear D gene. Germline V lookup: CDR1 SNHLY, CDR2 FYNNEI. The ends were cut back, 3 bases at V and 0 bases at J, with 12 bases in the middle. This CDR3 comprises 16 residues. The CDR3 loop is CASSDSLPNSNQPQHF. CDR3 bases: TGTGCCAGCAGTGATAGTCTACCTAATAGCAATCAGCCCCAGCATTTT.

V usage is TRBV5-1 and J usage is TRBJ2-7, with D possibly matching TRBD2 (6 bases). The germline V gene has CDR1 SGHRS and CDR2 YFSETQ. The V end was cut by 0 bases, the J end by 2 bases, with 9 bases between. This CDR3 has 14 residues. The CDR3 DNA follows: TGCGCCAGCAGCTTGGACGGGAGAACCTACGAGCAGTACTTC. Residues: CASSLDGRTYEQYF.

The chain has TRBV15 and TRBJ2-5; D not certain. The CDR3 totals 19 residues. Deletions cut 3 bases from V and 1 base from J, with 24 bases between. The germline V gene encodes CDR1 LNHNV and CDR2 YYDKDF (reference sequence). The CDR3 DNA reads as TGTGCCACCAGCAGTGGTATTACAAAGGCGGCCCTGGTCCAAGAGACCCAGTACTTC. Translation gives CATSSGITKAALVQETQYF.

The chain links TRBV7-6 to TRBJ2-1; a weak D match, TRBD1 (5 bases). The length of the CDR3 is 16 residues. V gave up 5 bases and J gave up 5 bases, with 19 bases separating them. Germline assignment: CDR1 SGHVS and CDR2 FNYEAQ. The CDR3 loop reads CASSREIVTEDNEQFF. The CDR3 nucleotides read TGTGCCAGCAGCCGTGAAATCGTGACAGAAGACAATGAGCAGTTCTTC.

The chain uses TRBV3-1 (or the pseudogene TRBV3-2) and TRBJ2-7; 8 bases match TRBD2. The V gene end was trimmed by 3 bases and the J gene end by 11 bases; junction bases not matched to a gene: 12. CDR1 and CDR2 (germline): LGHDT, YNNKEL (reference sequence). The CDR3 length is 14 residues. The CDR3 loop reads CASSQLFGGAREYF. DNA for the CDR3: TGTGCCAGCAGCCAGCTTTTCGGGGGGGCGCGGGAGTACTTC.